The sequence of this TCR beta chain was determined in a study of cytomegalovirus exposure and HLA in healthy donors. PCR was performed using 60 Vbeta and 13 Jbeta primers. The assay was immunoSEQ multiplex PCR, and TCRdb's table has in-frame clones only and misses some. The sample shows around 150,000 clones, around 80% of them seen only once. Per the germline V gene, CDR1 is MDHEN and CDR2 is SYDVKM. This CDR3 contains 15 residues. The V and J ends lost 10 bases and 0 bases respectively, with 13 bases between them. This clonotype was sampled from a male donor in good health and CMV-seropositive. The chain has TRBV28 and TRBJ1-6, with a possible D match to TRBD1 (6 bases). Material: PBMCs. The CDR3 DNA follows: TGTGCCATCCGAACAGGGAGCTCCTATAATTCACCCCTCCACTTT. This codes for CAIRTGSSYNSPLHF.